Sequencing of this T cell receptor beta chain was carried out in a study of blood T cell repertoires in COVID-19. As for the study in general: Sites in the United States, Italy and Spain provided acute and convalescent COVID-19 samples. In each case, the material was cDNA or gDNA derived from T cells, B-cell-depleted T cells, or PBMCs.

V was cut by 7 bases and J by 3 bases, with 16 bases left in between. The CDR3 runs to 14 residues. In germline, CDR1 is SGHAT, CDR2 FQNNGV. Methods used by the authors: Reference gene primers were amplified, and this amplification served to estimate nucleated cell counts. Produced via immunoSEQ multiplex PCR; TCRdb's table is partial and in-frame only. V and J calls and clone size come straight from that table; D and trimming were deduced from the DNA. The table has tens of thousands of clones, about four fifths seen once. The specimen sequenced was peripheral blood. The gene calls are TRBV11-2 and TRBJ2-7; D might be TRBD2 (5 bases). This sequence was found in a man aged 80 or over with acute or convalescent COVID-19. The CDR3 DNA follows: TGTGCCAGCACCTTTGGACTTACTAGCTACGAGCAGTACTTC. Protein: CASTFGLTSYEQYF. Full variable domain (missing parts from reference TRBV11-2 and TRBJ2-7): EAGVAQSPRYKIIEKRQSVAFWCNPISGHATLYWYQQILGQGPKLLIQFQNNGVVDDSQLPKDRFSAERLKGVDSTLKIQPAKLEDSAVYLCASTFGLTSYEQYFGPGTRLTVT.